This T cell receptor (beta chain) was captured by sequencing in a study of blood T cell repertoires in COVID-19. Overall study: Both acute and convalescent COVID-19 samples were obtained from the United States, Italy and Spain.

Data came from immunoSEQ multiplex PCR; TCRdb stores just in-frame clones and leaves some out. The sample contains some 510,000 clones, approximately 90% of which appear only once. Per germline, CDR1 LNHDA and CDR2 SQIVND (reference sequence). Trimming stripped 1 base from V and 6 bases from J, with 22 bases between. The CDR3 extends over 17 amino acids. Participants came from roughly 23 US areas, aged about 18 to 95 years. Clinical history as reported by participants underpinned cohort assignment. The chain uses TRBV19 and TRBJ2-7, with D possibly matching TRBD1 (6 bases). What was sequenced was PBMCs or T cells enriched from blood (not recorded which). The source of this sequence is a middle-aged woman who had recovered from COVID-19. Here the CDR3 reads CASSIGYRDRPYGEQYF. Written as DNA, the CDR3 is TGTGCCAGTAGTATAGGGTACAGGGACCGGCCCTACGGCGAGCAGTACTTC.